This T cell receptor beta chain was recovered during a study of OX40 agonist ivuxolimab in advanced cancers. For the study at large: Dose-escalation patients' cancers were hepatocellular carcinoma, melanoma, renal cell or head and neck cancer.

Assay used: immunoSEQ multiplex PCR; TCRdb lists only in-frame clones, some missing. This sample has 60,000 to 90,000 clones, with about 88% found just once. The CDR3 sequence is 10 residues long. Per germline, CDR1 SEHNR and CDR2 FQNEAQ (reference sequence). Trimming cost V 8 bases and J 5 bases, with 7 bases left between them. Blood sampling was done at baseline, cycle 4 day 1, and cycle 7 day 1. The sample here was CD4+ or CD8+ T cells sorted from blood, taken in a trial of the OX40 agonist ivuxolimab. The sequence derives from an adult with an advanced solid tumor such as melanoma, head and neck, liver or kidney cancer. The chain links TRBV7-9 to TRBJ2-7; D remains unclear. CDR3 in DNA: TGTGCCAGCGCGGAGAACGAGCAGTACTTC. The encoded protein is CASAENEQYF.